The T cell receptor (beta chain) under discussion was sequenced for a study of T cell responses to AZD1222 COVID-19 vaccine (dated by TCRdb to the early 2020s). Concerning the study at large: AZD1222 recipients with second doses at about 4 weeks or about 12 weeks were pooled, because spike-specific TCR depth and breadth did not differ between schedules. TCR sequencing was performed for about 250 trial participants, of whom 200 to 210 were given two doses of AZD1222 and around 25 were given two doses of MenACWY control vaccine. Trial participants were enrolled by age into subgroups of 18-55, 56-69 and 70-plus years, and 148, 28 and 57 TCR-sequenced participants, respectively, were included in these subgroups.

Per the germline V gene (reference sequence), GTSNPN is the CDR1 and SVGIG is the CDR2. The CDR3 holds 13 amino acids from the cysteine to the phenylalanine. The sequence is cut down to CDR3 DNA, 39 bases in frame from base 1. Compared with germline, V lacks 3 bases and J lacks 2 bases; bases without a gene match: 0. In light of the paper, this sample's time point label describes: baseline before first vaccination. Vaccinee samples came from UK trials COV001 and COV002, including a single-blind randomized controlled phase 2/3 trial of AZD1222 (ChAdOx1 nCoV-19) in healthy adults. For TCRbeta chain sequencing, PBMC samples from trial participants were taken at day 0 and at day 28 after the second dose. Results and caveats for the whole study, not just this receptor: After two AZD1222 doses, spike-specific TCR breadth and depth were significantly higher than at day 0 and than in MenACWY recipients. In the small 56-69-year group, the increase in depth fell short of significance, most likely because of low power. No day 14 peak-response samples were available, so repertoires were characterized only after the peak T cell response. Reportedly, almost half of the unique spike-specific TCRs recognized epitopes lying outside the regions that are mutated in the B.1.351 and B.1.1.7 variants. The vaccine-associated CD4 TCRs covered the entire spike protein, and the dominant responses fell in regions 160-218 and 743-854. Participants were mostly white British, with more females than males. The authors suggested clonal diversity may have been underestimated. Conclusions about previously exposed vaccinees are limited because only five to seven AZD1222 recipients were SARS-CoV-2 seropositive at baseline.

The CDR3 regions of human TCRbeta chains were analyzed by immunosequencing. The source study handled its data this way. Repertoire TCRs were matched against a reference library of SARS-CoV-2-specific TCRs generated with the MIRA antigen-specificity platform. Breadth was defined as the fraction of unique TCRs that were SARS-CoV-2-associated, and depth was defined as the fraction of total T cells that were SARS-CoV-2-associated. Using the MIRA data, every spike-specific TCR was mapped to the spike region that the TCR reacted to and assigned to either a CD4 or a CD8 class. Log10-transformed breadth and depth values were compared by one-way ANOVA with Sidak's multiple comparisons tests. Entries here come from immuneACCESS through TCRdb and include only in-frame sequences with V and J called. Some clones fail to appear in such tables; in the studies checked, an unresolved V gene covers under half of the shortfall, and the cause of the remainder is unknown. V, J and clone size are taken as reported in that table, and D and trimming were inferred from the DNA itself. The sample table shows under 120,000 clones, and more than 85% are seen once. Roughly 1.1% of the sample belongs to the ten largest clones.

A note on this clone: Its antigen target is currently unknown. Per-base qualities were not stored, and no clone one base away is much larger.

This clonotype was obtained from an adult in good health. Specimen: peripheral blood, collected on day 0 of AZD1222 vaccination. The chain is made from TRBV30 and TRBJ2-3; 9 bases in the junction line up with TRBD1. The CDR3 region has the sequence CAWRQGATDTQYF. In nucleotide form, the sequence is TGTGCCTGGAGACAGGGGGCCACAGATACGCAGTATTTT.